This TCR beta chain was identified during a study of control samples from healthy donors and cancer patients. The germline V gene encodes CDR1 SGDLS and CDR2 YYNGEE. V lost 0 bases, J lost 8 bases, and 17 bases lay in between. The CDR3 is 15 residues long. Here immunoSEQ multiplex PCR was the method, and the copy in TCRdb shows in-frame clones only, minus some. The table records 110,000 or so clones, roughly 85% of them present only once. The specimen sequenced was blood. This clonotype was sampled from a woman in her 50s in good health. The rearrangement links TRBV9 to TRBJ1-1; D may be TRBD1 (5 bases). For the CDR3, the DNA is TGTGCCAGCAGCGTAGCTACTGAAGGGGACTCGGAAGCTTTCTTT. Its translation is CASSVATEGDSEAFF.